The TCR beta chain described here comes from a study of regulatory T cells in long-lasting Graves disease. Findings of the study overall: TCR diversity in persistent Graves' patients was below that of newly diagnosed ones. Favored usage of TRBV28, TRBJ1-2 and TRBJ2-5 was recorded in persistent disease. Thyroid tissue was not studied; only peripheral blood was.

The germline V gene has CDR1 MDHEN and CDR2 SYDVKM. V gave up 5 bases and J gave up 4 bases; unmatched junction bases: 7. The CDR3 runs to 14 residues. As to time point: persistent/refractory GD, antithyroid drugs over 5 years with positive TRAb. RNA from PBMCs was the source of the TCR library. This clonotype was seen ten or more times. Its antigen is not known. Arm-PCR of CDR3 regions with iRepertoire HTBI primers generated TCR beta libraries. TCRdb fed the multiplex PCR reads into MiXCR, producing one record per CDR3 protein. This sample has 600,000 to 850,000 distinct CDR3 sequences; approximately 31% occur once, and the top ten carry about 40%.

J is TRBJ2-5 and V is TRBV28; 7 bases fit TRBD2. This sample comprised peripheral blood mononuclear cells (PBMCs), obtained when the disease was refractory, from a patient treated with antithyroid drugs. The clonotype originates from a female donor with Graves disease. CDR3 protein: CASSPAGVTETQYF. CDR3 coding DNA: TGTGCCAGCAGTCCCGCGGGGGTTACAGAGACCCAGTACTTC. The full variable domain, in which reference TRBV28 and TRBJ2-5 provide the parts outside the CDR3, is DVKVTQSSRYLVKRTGEKVFLECVQDMDHENMFWYRQDPGLGLRLIYFSYDVKMKEKGDIPEGYSVSREKKERFSLILESASTNQTSMYLCASSPAGVTETQYFGPGTRLLVL.